This T cell receptor (beta chain) was documented in a study of T cell responses to AZD1222 COVID-19 vaccine (dated by TCRdb to about 2021). A note on the overall study: TCR sequencing covered 233 trial participants: 207 given two doses of AZD1222 and 26 given two doses of MenACWY control vaccine. Trial participants were enrolled by age into subgroups of 18-55, 56-69 and 70-plus years, and 148, 28 and 57 TCR-sequenced participants, respectively, were included in these subgroups. What the work shows at the level of the full study, not this receptor alone: No day 14 peak-response samples were available, so repertoires were characterized only after the peak T cell response. Nearly half of unique spike-specific TCRs reportedly recognized epitopes outside regions mutated in the B.1.351 and B.1.1.7 variants. A significant rise in spike-specific TCR breadth and depth was observed after two AZD1222 doses relative to day 0 and relative to MenACWY recipients. The whole spike protein was spanned by vaccine-associated CD4 TCRs, and dominant responses were seen in regions 160-218 and 743-854. Only five to seven AZD1222 recipients were SARS-CoV-2 seropositive at baseline, limiting conclusions about previously exposed vaccinees. The 56-69-year group was small, and its depth increase did not reach significance, likely because of low power. Participants were mostly white British, with more females than males. The authors suggested clonal diversity may have been underestimated.

To note about this clone: Its target antigen remains unknown. The record has no base qualities; no much larger clone is one base away.

The CDR3 regions of human TCRbeta chains were analyzed by immunosequencing. Processing in the source paper ran as follows. TCRs in the repertoires were matched against a reference library of SARS-CoV-2-specific TCRs that had been generated with the MIRA antigen-specificity platform. Breadth meant the fraction of unique TCRs that were SARS-CoV-2-associated, whereas depth meant the fraction of total T cells that were SARS-CoV-2-associated. Using the MIRA data, each spike-specific TCR was mapped to the spike region that the TCR reacts to and placed in a CD4 or CD8 class. Log10-transformed breadth and depth values were compared by one-way ANOVA with Sidak's multiple comparisons tests. Held by TCRdb, this immuneACCESS table contains in-frame sequences only and omits some clones. Under half of the omission traces to an unresolved V gene where checked; the cause of the rest is unknown. V, J and clone size are taken as reported in that table, and D and trimming were inferred from the DNA itself. A total of around 110,000 clones appear in this sample, 70% to 90% of them only once. The top ten clonotypes cover 3.9% of the sample.

The time point label for this specimen denotes: baseline before first vaccination. The treatment or condition label for this specimen denotes: meningococcal conjugate vaccine given as trial control. The vaccinee samples were drawn from two UK trials, COV001 and COV002, one of which was a single-blind randomized controlled phase 2/3 trial testing AZD1222 (ChAdOx1 nCoV-19) in healthy adults. For TCRbeta chain sequencing, PBMC samples from trial participants were taken at day 0 and at day 28 after the second dose. From the cysteine through the phenylalanine, the CDR3 covers 15 amino acids. The read is trimmed to its CDR3 DNA, 45 bases read in frame from base 1.

The clonotype comes from an adult in good health. The sequence joins TRBV21-1 to TRBJ1-1; TRBD1, the table's D call, was not compared with the DNA. TRBV21-1 is marked as a pseudogene. This specimen consisted of peripheral blood, obtained on day 0 of MenACWY control vaccination. The CDR3 sequence is CASSKRDRTNTEAFF. DNA sequence: TGTGCCAGCAGCAAAAGGGACAGGACAAACACTGAAGCTTTCTTT.